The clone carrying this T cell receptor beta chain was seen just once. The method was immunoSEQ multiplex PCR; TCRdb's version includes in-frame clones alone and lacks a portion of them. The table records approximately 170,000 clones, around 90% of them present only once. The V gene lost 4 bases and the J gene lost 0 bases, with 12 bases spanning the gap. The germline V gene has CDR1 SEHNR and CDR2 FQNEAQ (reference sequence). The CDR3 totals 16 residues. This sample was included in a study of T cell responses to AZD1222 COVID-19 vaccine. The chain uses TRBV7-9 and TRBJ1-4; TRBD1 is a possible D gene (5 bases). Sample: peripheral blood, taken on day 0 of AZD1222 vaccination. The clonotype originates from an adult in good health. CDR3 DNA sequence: TGTGCCAGCAGCTCGGGTTGGGGGGCAACTAATGAAAAACTGTTTTTT. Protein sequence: CASSSGWGATNEKLFF.